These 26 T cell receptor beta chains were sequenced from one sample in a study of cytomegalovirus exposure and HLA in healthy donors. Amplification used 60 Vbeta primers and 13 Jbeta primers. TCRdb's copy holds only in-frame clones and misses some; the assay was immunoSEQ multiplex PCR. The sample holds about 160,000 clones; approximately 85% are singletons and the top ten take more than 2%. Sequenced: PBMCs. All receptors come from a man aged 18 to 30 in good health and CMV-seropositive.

The CDR3 spells CASSGLRVASYNSPLHF. In DNA form, the CDR3 reads TGCGCCAGCAGTGGGCTCAGGGTTGCATCCTATAATTCACCCCTCCACTTT. V usage is TRBV10-1 and J usage is TRBJ1-6, with D possibly being TRBD1 (5 bases). The CDR3 sequence is 17 residues long. The germline V gene has CDR1 WNHNN and CDR2 SYGVQD (reference sequence). V dropped 4 bases and J dropped 1 base, with 14 bases sitting between them.

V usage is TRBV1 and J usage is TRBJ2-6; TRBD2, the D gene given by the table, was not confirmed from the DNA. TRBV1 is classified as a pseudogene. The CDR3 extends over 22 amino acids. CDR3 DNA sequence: TGCACCAGCAGCCAAGATCTGATCGGGACTAGCGGGGCGAACTCTGGGGCCAACGTCCTGACTTTC. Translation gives CTSSQDLIGTSGANSGANVLTF.

CDR3 residues: CASSSSRVRTESYTF. The DNA of the CDR3 is TGTGCCAGCAGCTCTAGTAGAGTTCGGACTGAAAGCTACACCTTC. The chain joins TRBV7-3 to TRBJ1-2; D gene unclear. The V end was cut by 4 bases, the J end by 9 bases, with 21 bases between. The CDR3 length is 15 residues. Germline CDR1 is SGHTA and CDR2 is FQGTGA.

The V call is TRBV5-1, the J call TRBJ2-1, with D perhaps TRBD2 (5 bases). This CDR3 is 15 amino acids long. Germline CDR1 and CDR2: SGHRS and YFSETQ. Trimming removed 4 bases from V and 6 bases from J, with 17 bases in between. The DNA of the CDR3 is TGCGCCAGCAGCCTTGGGCTAGCAGGCGGCAATGAGCAGTTCTTC. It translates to CASSLGLAGGNEQFF.

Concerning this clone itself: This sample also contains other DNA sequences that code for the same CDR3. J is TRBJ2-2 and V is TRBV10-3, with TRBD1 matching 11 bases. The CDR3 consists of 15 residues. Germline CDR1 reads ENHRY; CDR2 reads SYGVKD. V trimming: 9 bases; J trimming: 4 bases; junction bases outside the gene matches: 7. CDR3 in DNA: TGTGCCATTTCACCGGGACAGGGGGGCACCGGGGAGCTGTTTTTT. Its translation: CAISPGQGGTGELFF.

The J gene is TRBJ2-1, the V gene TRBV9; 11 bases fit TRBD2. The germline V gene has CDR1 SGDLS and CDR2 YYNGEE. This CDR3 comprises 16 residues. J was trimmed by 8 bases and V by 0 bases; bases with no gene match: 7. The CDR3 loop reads CASSVATTSGVHEQFF. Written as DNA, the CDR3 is TGTGCCAGCAGCGTAGCTACGACTAGCGGGGTCCATGAGCAGTTCTTC.

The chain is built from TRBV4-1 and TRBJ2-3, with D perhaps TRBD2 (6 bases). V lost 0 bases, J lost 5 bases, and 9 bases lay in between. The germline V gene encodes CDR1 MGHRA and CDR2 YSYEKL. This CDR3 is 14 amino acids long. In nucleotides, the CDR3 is TGCGCCAGCAGCCAAGATACGGGGGTAGATACGCAGTATTTT. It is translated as CASSQDTGVDTQYF.

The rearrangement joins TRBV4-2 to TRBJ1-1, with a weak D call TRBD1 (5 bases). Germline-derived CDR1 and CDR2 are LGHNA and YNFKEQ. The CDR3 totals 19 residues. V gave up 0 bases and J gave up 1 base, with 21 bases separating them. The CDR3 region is CASSQDPGVGWGENTEAFF. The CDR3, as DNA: TGTGCCAGCAGCCAAGATCCGGGGGTGGGGTGGGGTGAGAACACTGAAGCTTTCTTT.

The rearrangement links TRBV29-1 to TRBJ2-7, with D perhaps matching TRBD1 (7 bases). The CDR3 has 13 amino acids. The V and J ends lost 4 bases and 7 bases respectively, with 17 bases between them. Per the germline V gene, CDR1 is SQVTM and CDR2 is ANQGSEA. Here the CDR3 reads CSVVVTGRREQYF. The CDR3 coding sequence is TGCAGCGTTGTGGTGACAGGGAGGAGGGAGCAGTACTTC.

The CDR3 reads CASSLTGASYEQYF. The CDR3 coding sequence is TGTGCCAGCAGTTTAACAGGCGCCTCCTACGAGCAGTACTTC. The genes are TRBV27 and TRBJ2-7; tentatively, D is TRBD1 (5 bases). V lost 2 bases, J lost 0 bases, and 8 bases lay in between. The CDR3 runs 14 residues. In germline, CDR1 is MNHEY, CDR2 SMNVEV (reference sequence).

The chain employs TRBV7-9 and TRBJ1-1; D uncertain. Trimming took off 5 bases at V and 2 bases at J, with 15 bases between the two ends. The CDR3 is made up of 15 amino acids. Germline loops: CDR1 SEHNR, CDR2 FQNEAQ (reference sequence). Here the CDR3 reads CASSPSTMSNTEAFF. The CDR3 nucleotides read TGTGCCAGCAGCCCATCGACAATGTCCAACACTGAAGCTTTCTTT.

The CDR3: CASSAGQLTYEQYF. As DNA, the CDR3 is TGTGCCAGCAGTGCGGGACAGTTAACCTACGAGCAGTACTTC. The V gene is TRBV28, the J gene TRBJ2-7; D perhaps matches TRBD1 (7 bases). This CDR3 is built from 14 residues. V was trimmed by 5 bases and J by 2 bases, leaving 13 bases between them. Germline CDR1 MDHEN, CDR2 SYDVKM.

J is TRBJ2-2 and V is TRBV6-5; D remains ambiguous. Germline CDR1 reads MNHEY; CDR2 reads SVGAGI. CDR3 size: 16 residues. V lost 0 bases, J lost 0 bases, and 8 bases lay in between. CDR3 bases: TGTGCCAGCAGTTACTCGAGGTGGCCGAACACCGGGGAGCTGTTTTTT. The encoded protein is CASSYSRWPNTGELFF.

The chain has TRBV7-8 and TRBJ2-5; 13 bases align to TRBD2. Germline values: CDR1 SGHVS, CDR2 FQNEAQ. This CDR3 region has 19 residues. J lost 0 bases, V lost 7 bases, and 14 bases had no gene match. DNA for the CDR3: TGTGCCAGCATGAGGGTACTAGCGGGGGGGCCTTGGGACCAAGAGACCCAGTACTTC. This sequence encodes CASMRVLAGGPWDQETQYF.

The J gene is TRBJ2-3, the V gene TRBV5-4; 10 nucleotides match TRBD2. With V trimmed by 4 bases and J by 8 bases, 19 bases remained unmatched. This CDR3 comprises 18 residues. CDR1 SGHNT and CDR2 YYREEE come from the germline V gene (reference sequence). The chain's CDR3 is CASSPGGVAGGPLGTQYF. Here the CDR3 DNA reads TGTGCCAGCAGCCCGGGAGGGGTAGCGGGGGGCCCCCTTGGTACGCAGTATTTT.

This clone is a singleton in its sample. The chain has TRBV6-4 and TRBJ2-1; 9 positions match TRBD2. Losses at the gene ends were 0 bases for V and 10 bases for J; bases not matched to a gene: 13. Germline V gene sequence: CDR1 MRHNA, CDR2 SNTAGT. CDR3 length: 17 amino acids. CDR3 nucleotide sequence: TGTGCCAGCAGTGACTCTTGGTCGGCGGGGGGGCCGGACGAGCAGTTCTTC. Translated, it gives CASSDSWSAGGPDEQFF.

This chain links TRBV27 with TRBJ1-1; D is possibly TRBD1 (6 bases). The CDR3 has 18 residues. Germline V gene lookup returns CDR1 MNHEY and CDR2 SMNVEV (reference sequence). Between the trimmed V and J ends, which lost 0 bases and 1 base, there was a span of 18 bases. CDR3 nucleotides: TGTGCCAGCAGTTTATCTGGTCCCGGGGGGCTCTGGAACACTGAAGCTTTCTTT. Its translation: CASSLSGPGGLWNTEAFF.

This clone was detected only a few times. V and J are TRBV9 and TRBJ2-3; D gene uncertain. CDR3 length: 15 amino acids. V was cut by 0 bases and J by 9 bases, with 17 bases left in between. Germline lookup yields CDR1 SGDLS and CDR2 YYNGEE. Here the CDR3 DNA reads TGTGCCAGCAGCGTAGAAGCGAAACCCCATATGACGCAGTATTTT. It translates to CASSVEAKPHMTQYF.

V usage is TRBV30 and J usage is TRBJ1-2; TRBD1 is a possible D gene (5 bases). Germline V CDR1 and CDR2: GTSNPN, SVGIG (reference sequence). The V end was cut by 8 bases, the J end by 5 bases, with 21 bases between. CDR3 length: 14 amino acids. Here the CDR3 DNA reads TGTGCCCTGGATGGGGCAGGATGGCGGTATGGCTACACCTTC. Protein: CALDGAGWRYGYTF.

The CDR3 is CASREWRLAGITDTQYF. CDR3 nucleotides: TGTGCCAGCAGAGAATGGAGACTAGCGGGCATCACAGATACGCAGTATTTT. The chain joins TRBV2 to TRBJ2-3; 10 nucleotides align to TRBD2. The germline V gene encodes CDR1 SNHLY and CDR2 FYNNEI. CDR3 size: 17 residues. V shed 6 bases and J 2 bases; nucleotides not matched to a gene: 11.

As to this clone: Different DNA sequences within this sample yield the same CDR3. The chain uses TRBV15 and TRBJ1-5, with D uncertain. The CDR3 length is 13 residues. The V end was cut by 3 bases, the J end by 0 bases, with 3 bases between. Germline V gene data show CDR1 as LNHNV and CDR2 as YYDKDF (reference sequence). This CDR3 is CATSRRSNQPQHF. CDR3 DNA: TGTGCCACCAGCAGGCGTAGCAATCAGCCCCAGCATTTT.

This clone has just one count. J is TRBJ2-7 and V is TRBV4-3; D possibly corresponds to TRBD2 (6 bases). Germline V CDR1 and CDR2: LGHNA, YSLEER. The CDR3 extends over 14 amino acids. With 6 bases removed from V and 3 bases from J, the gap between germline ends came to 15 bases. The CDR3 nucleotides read TGCGCCAGCAGTATGGGACTCGGGTTCTACGAGCAGTACTTC. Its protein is CASSMGLGFYEQYF.

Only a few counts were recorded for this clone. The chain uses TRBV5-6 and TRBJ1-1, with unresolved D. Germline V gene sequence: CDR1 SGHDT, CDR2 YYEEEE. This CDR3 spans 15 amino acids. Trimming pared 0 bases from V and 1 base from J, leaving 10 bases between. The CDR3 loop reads CASSLGGLGNTEAFF. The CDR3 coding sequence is TGTGCCAGCAGCTTGGGAGGACTGGGGAACACTGAAGCTTTCTTT.

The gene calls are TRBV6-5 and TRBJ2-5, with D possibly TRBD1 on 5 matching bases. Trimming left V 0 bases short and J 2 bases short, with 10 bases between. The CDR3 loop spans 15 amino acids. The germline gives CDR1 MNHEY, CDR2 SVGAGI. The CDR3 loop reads CASSYSLTVQETQYF. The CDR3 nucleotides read TGTGCCAGCAGTTACTCGCTGACAGTTCAAGAGACCCAGTACTTC.

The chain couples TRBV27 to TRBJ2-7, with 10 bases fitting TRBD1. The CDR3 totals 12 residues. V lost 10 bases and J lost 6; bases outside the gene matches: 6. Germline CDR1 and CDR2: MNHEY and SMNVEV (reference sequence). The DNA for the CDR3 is TGTGCCACCCGGACAGGGGGGCGCGAGCAGTACTTC. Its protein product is CATRTGGREQYF.

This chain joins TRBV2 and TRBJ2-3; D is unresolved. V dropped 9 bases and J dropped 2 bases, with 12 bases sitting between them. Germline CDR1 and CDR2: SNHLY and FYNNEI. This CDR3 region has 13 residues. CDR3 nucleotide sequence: TGTGCCAGTAACAGACCATTCACAGATACGCAGTATTTT. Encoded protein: CASNRPFTDTQYF.